This T cell receptor beta chain was observed in a study of blood T cell repertoires in COVID-19. On the study more broadly: Some COVID-19 samples were acute and others convalescent; all came from the United States, Italy and Spain. The cDNA or gDNA used as material had been derived from T cells, B-cell-depleted T cells, or PBMCs.

Germline V CDR1 and CDR2: SGHTS, YDEGEE. The CDR3 contains 16 residues. With V trimmed by 4 bases and J by 2 bases, 4 bases remained unmatched. Per the authors' pipeline: The assay estimated nucleated cells by amplifying reference gene primers. The repertoire was sequenced with immunoSEQ multiplex PCR; TCRdb's copy has only in-frame clones and lacks some. The DNA was the basis for D and trimming; V, J and clone size are from that table. The data show 100,000 or so clones, less than 90% seen once. The sequence came from a man aged 50-59 years with acute or convalescent COVID-19. Source material: peripheral blood. The V and J genes are TRBV5-8 and TRBJ2-1; TRBD2 agrees at 12 bases. CDR3 protein: CASSPRLAGAYNEQFF. DNA of the CDR3: TGTGCCAGCAGCCCCCGACTAGCGGGGGCCTACAATGAGCAGTTCTTC.